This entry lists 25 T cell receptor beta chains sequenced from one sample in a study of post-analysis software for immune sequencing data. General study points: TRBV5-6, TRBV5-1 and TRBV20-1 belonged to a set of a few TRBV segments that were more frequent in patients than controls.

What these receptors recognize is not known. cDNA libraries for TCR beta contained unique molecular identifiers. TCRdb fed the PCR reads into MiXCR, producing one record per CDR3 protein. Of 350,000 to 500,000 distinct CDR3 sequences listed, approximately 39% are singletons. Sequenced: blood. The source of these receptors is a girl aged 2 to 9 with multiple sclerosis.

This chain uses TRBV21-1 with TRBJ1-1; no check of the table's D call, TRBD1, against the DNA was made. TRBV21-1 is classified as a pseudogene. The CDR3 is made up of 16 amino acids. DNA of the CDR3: TGTGCCAGCGGCCGGACAGGGGCTGGGATGAACACTGAAGCTTTCTTT. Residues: CASGRTGAGMNTEAFF.

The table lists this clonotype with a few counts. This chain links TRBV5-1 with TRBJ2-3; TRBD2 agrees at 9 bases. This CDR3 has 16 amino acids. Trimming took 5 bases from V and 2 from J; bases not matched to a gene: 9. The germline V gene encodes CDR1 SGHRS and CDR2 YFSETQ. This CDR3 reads CASRRGGGGYTDTQYF. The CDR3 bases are TGCGCCAGCAGACGAGGCGGGGGGGGCTACACAGATACGCAGTATTTT.

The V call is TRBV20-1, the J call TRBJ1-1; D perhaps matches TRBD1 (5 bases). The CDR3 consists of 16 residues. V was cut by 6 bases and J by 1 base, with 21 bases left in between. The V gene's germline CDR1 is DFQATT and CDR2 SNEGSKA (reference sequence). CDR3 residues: CSALLPGWLRNTEAFF. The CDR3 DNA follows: TGCAGTGCCCTCCTGCCAGGGTGGCTCAGGAACACTGAAGCTTTCTTT.

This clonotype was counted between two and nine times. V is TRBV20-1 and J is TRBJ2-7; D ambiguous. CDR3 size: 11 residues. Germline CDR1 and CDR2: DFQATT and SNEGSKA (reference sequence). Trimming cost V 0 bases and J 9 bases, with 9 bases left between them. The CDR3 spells CSARDGWGQYF. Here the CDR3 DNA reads TGCAGTGCTAGAGATGGTTGGGGGCAGTACTTC.

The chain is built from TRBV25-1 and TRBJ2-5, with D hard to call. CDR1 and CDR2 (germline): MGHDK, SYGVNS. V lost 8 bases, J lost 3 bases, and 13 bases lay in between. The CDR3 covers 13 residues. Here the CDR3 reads CASGATVEETQYF. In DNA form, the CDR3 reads TGTGCCAGCGGTGCGACGGTGGAAGAGACCCAGTACTTC.

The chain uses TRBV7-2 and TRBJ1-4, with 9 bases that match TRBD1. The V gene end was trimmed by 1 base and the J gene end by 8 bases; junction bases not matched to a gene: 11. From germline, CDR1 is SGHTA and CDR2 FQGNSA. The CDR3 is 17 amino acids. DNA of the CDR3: TGTGCCAGCAGCTTAGGAATTTACAGGGGGCCAGAAGAAAAACTGTTTTTT. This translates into CASSLGIYRGPEEKLFF.

The CDR3 region is CSVGLGTGGYNEQYF. DNA of the CDR3: TGCAGCGTTGGCCTCGGGACAGGGGGCTACAATGAGCAGTACTTC. The V gene is TRBV29-1, the J gene TRBJ2-7; 12 bases are a match to TRBD1. Germline trimming cut 4 bases from V and 7 bases from J; bases unmatched to any gene: 11. There are 15 residues in the CDR3. Per germline, CDR1 SQVTM and CDR2 ANQGSEA.

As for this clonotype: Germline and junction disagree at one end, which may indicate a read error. In DNA form, the CDR3 reads TGTGCCAGCAGCACCGAGGACAGGGGAAAAGGCTTCACCTTC. It encodes CASSTEDRGKGFTF. The V call is TRBV7-8, the J call TRBJ1-2, with 9 bases that match TRBD1. The germline V gene encodes CDR1 SGHVS and CDR2 FQNEAQ. The CDR3 is 14 residues long.

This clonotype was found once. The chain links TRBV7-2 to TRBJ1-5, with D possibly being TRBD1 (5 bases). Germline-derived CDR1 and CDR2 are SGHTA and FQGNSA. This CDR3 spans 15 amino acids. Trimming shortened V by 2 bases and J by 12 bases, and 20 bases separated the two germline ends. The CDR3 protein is CASSLSKGRLSRQHF. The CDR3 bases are TGTGCCAGCAGCTTATCAAAGGGGAGGCTCAGCCGCCAGCATTTT. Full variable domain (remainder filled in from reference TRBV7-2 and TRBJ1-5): GAGVSQSPSNKVTEKGKDVELRCDPISGHTALYWYRQSLGQGLEFLIYFQGNSAPDKSGLPSDRFSAERTGGSVSTLTIQRTQQEDSAVYLCASSLSKGRLSRQHFGDGTRLSIL.

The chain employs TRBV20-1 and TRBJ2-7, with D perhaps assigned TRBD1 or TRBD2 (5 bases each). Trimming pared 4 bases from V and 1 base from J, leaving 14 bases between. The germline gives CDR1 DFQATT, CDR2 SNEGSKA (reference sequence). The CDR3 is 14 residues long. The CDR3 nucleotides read TGCAGTGCTAACCGGGACCATGGTTCCTACGAGCAGTACTTC. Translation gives CSANRDHGSYEQYF.

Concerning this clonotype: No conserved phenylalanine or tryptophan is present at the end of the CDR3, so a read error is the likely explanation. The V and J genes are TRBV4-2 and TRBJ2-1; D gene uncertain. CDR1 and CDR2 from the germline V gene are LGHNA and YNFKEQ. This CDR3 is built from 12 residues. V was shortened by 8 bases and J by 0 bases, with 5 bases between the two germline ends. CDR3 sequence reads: CASESSYNEQFV. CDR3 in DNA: TGTGCCAGCGAGTCCTCCTACAATGAGCAGTTCGTC.

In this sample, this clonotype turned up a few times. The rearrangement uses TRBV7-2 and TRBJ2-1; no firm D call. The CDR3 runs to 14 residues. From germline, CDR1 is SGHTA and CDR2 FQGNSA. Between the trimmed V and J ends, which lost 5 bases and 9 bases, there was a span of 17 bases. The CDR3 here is CASSSPPKHLEQFF. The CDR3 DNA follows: TGTGCCAGCAGCAGTCCGCCTAAGCACCTTGAGCAGTTCTTC.

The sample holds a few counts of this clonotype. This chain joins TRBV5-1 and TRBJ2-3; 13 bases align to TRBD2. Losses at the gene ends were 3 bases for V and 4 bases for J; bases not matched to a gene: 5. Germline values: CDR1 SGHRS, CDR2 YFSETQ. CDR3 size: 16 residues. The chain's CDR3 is CASSWGLAGIPDTQYF. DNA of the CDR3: TGCGCCAGCAGCTGGGGACTAGCGGGGATCCCAGATACGCAGTATTTT.

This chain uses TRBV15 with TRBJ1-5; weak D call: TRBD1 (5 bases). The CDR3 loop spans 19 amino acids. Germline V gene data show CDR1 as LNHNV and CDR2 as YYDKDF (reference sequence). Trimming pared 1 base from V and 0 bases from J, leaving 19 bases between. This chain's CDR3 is CATSRGRDEGVYSNQPQHF. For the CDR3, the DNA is TGTGCCACCAGCAGAGGCAGGGACGAGGGAGTGTATAGCAATCAGCCCCAGCATTTT.

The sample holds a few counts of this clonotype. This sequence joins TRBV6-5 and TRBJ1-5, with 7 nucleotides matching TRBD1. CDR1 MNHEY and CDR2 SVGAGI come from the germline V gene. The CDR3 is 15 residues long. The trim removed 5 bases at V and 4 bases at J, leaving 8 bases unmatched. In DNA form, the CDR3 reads TGTGCCAGCAGTCCTCAGGGGGATGGAAATCAGCCCCAGCATTTT. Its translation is CASSPQGDGNQPQHF.

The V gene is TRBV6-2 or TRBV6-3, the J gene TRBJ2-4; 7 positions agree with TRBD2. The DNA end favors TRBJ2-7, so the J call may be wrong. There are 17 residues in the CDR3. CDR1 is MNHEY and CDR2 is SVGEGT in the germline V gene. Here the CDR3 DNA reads TGTGCCAGCAGTTACTCGATACGGGGAGGGCGACGCTACGAGCAGTACTTC. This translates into CASSYSIRGGRRYEQYF.

The chain's CDR3 is CASTLSTDTQYF. DNA for the CDR3: TGTGCCAGCACTCTAAGCACAGATACGCAGTATTTT. The chain joins TRBV2 to TRBJ2-3; no clear D gene. V was shortened by 7 bases and J by 0 bases, with 5 bases between the two germline ends. The length of the CDR3 is 12 residues. The germline CDR1 and CDR2 sequences are SNHLY and FYNNEI.

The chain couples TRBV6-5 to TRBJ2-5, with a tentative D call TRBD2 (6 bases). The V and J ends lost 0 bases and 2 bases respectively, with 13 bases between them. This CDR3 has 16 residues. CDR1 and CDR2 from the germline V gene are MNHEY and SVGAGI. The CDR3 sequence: CASSYSAAGLQETQYF. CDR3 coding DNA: TGTGCCAGCAGTTACTCAGCAGCGGGCCTGCAAGAGACCCAGTACTTC.

The CDR3 here is CAISESSGTGQETQYF. The DNA of the CDR3 is TGTGCCATCAGTGAGTCATCCGGGACAGGGCAAGAGACCCAGTACTTC. This rearrangement joins TRBV10-3 to TRBJ2-5; TRBD1 agrees at 9 bases. Germline V gene lookup returns CDR1 ENHRY and CDR2 SYGVKD. This CDR3 spans 16 amino acids. J gave up 2 bases and V 0 bases, and 4 bases lay outside the gene matches.

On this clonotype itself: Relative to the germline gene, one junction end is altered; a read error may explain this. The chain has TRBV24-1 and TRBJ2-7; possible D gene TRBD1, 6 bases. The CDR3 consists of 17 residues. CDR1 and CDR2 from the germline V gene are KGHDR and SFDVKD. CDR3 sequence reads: CAASGGRPRIEDNEQYF. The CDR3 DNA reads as TGTGCCGCCAGTGGGGGCAGGCCGCGGATAGAGGACAATGAGCAGTACTTC.

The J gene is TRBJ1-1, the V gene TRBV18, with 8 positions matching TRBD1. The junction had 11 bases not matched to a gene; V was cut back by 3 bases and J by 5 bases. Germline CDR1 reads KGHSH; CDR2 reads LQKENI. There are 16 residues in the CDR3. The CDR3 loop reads CASSPQTGAEGTEAFF. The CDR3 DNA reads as TGTGCCAGCTCACCGCAGACAGGGGCTGAGGGAACTGAAGCTTTCTTT.

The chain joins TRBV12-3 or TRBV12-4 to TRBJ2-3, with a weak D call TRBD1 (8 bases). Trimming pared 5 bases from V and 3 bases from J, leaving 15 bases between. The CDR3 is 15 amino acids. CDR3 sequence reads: CASSLDRGGTDTQYF. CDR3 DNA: TGTGCCAGCAGTCTCGACAGGGGAGGGACAGATACGCAGTATTTT.

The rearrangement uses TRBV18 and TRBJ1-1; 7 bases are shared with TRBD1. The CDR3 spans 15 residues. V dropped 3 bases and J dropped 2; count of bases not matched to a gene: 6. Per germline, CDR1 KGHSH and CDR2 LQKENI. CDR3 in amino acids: CASSPAGQRNTEAFF. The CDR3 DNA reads TGTGCCAGCTCACCCGCGGGACAGAGAAACACTGAAGCTTTCTTT.

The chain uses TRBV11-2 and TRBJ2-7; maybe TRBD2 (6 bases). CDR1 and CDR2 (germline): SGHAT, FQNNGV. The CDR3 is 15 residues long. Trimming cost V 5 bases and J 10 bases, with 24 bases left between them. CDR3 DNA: TGTGCCAGCAGCACCATGCTTGGGGGAGGAGAGGCCCAGTACTTC. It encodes CASSTMLGGGEAQYF.

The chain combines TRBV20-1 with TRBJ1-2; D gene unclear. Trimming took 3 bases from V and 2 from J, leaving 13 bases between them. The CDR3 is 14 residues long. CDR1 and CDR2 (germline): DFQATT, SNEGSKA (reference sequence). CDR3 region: CSASLGDYNYGYTF. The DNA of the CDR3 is TGCAGTGCTAGTTTGGGAGATTACAACTATGGCTACACCTTC.